A selection of T cell receptor beta chains follows, all from one sample in a study of type 1 regulatory T cells. Each CDR3 protein is one row after TCRdb ran MiXCR on the reads. This table holds approximately 100,000 distinct CDR3 sequences, around a third found once. The sequenced sample was CD4+ T cells, either the whole sample or a sorted fraction (not recorded which). The receptor set was obtained from a human donor in good health. CDR3s include the opening cysteine and the closing phenylalanine or tryptophan. A D gene is named only where the DNA matches it firmly. The size of a clone is reported for some rows only, either as once, few or many, or as a class for expanded clones.

V gene	J gene	clone size	D gene	CDR3 protein	CDR3 DNA
TRBV9	TRBJ2-2	.	.	CASNLGVNTGELFF	TGTGCCAGCAACTTGGGAGTAAACACCGGGGAGCTGTTTTTT
TRBV19	TRBJ2-1	few	TRBD1	CASSSRDRGLSYNEQFF	TGTGCCAGTAGTAGCCGGGACAGGGGGCTCTCCTACAATGAGCAGTTCTTC
TRBV6-2/TRBV6-3	TRBJ2-3	few	TRBD2	CASSYWEGDGGTDTQYF	TGTGCCAGCAGTTACTGGGAGGGAGATGGCGGCACAGATACGCAGTATTTT
TRBV18	TRBJ2-3	few	.	CASSPGQPPADTQYF	TGTGCCAGCTCACCGGGACAACCCCCCGCAGATACGCAGTATTTT
TRBV3-1	TRBJ1-5	few	.	CASSQDVHSQQPQHF	TGTGCCAGCAGCCAAGATGTCCATTCCCAGCAGCCCCAGCATTTT
TRBV18	TRBJ2-3	few	TRBD2	CASSPRGTPGGDTQYF	TGTGCCAGCTCCCCGCGGGGGACTCCCGGAGGAGATACGCAGTATTTT
TRBV5-1	TRBJ2-5	few	TRBD2	CASSPGLAGTQETQYF	TGCGCCAGCAGCCCTGGACTAGCGGGGACCCAAGAGACCCAGTACTTC
TRBV20-1	TRBJ2-1	few	.	CSATTGMMINEQFF	TGCAGTGCTACCACTGGTATGATGATCAATGAGCAGTTCTTC
TRBV12-3/TRBV12-4	TRBJ2-2	few	.	CASSLSRTGELFF	TGTGCCAGCAGCCTATCTAGGACCGGGGAGCTGTTTTTT
TRBV20-1	TRBJ2-3	.	.	CSARDLPGNTDTQYF	TGCAGTGCTAGAGATCTTCCGGGGAACACAGATACGCAGTATTTT
TRBV12-3/TRBV12-4	TRBJ2-2	.	TRBD1	CASSPDRGFSIAGPTNTGELFF	TGTGCCAGCAGTCCGGACAGGGGGTTCTCCATAGCGGGGCCTACGAACACCGGGGAGCTGTTTTTT
TRBV6-5	TRBJ2-5	few	.	CASSRVGGIVETQYF	TGTGCCAGCAGCCGGGTGGGAGGAATAGTTGAGACCCAGTACTTC
TRBV29-1	TRBJ1-1	.	.	CSVDRDTEAFF	TGCAGCGTTGATCGGGATACTGAAGCTTTCTTT
TRBV14	TRBJ2-7	.	.	CASSQGPQRHYEQYF	TGTGCCAGCAGCCAAGGCCCCCAGCGTCACTACGAGCAGTACTTC
TRBV10-3	TRBJ2-2	few	TRBD2	CAIGPGTTGTGELFF	TGTGCCATCGGCCCCGGGACTACGGGGACCGGGGAGCTGTTTTTT
TRBV20-1	TRBJ1-4	.	.	CSARVERAPGLVTNEKLFF	TGCAGTGCTAGAGTGGAGAGGGCGCCAGGGCTTGTAACTAATGAAAAACTGTTTTTT
TRBV2	TRBJ2-3	many	.	CASSLAASTDTQYF	TGTGCCAGCAGTTTGGCGGCTAGCACAGATACGCAGTATTTT
TRBV7-9	TRBJ1-5	.	.	CASSPSGQLRGPQHF	TGTGCCAGCAGCCCAAGCGGACAGCTTCGAGGGCCCCAGCATTTT
TRBV3-1	TRBJ2-3	few	TRBD2	CASSHPPVAGGPDTQYF	TGTGCCAGCAGCCACCCTCCGGTAGCGGGAGGGCCCGATACGCAGTATTTT
TRBV29-1	TRBJ1-1	.	TRBD1	CSVLTGDSPEAFF	TGCAGCGTACTAACAGGGGACTCTCCTGAAGCTTTCTTT
TRBV3-1	TRBJ2-3	few	.	CASSRGVGKYF	TGTGCCAGCAGCCGGGGTGTCGGGAAGTATTTT
TRBV15	TRBJ2-1	.	TRBD1	CATGGGQGQGQNEQFF	TGTGCCACCGGAGGGGGCCAGGGACAGGGTCAAAATGAGCAGTTCTTC
TRBV5-1	TRBJ1-1	few	TRBD1	CASRYTGVGTEAFF	TGCGCCAGCAGGTACACAGGGGTGGGAACTGAAGCTTTCTTT
TRBV28	TRBJ2-1	.	.	CASSSSRDEQFF	TGTGCCAGCAGTTCGAGCCGGGATGAGCAGTTCTTC
TRBV7-8	TRBJ1-6	.	.	CASSLEGLSSYNSPLYF	TGTGCCAGCAGCTTAGAAGGGCTCAGCTCCTATAATTCACCCCTCTACTTT
TRBV3-1	TRBJ1-3	.	.	CASSRGSTSGNTIYF	TGTGCCAGCAGCCGGGGCTCAACCTCTGGAAACACCATATATTTT
TRBV29-1	TRBJ2-7	.	.	CSVRRSSVVYEQYF	TGCAGCGTACGGAGGAGTAGCGTAGTTTACGAGCAGTACTTC
TRBV24-1	TRBJ1-5	.	.	CATSGPDVGNQPQHF	TGTGCCACCAGTGGACCGGATGTGGGCAATCAGCCCCAGCATTTT
TRBV7-2	TRBJ2-3	.	TRBD2	CASSARLAGSTDTQYF	TGTGCCAGCAGCGCGCGACTAGCGGGGAGCACAGATACGCAGTATTTT
TRBV3-1	TRBJ1-4	few	TRBD1	CASSRRTGTNEKLFF	TGTGCCAGCAGCCGCCGGACAGGGACTAATGAAAAACTGTTTTTT
TRBV28	TRBJ2-5	.	TRBD2	CASSIYRLAGESETQYF	TGTGCCAGCAGTATCTACCGACTAGCGGGAGAGTCAGAGACCCAGTACTTC
TRBV15	TRBJ2-7	few	.	CATSRGTEPYEQYF	TGTGCCACCAGCAGAGGGACGGAGCCCTACGAGCAGTACTTC
TRBV18	TRBJ2-3	few	.	CASSPLTAGTDTQYF	TGTGCCAGCTCACCACTAACGGCCGGCACAGATACGCAGTATTTT
TRBV12-3/TRBV12-4	TRBJ2-1	few	.	CASSRSSYNEQFF	TGTGCCAGCAGCCGTTCGTCCTACAATGAGCAGTTCTTC
TRBV20-1	TRBJ2-1	.	.	CSAITGHHNEQFF	TGCAGTGCTATTACCGGGCACCACAATGAGCAGTTCTTC
TRBV6-5	TRBJ2-4	.	.	CASSYSIGGLGNIQYF	TGTGCCAGCAGTTACTCGATTGGGGGGCTCGGAAACATTCAGTACTTC
TRBV6-2/TRBV6-3	TRBJ1-1	few	.	CASSYATEGGEAFF	TGTGCCAGCAGTTACGCTACGGAGGGGGGAGAAGCTTTCTTT
TRBV3-1	TRBJ2-5	few	TRBD2	CASSQVITSGQETQYF	TGTGCCAGCAGCCAAGTAATTACTAGCGGACAAGAGACCCAGTACTTC
TRBV19	TRBJ1-2	.	TRBD1	CASNRDRGYGYTF	TGTGCCAGTAACCGGGACAGGGGGTATGGCTACACCTTC
TRBV20-1	TRBJ2-3	few	TRBD2	CSAHKGLAGRTDTQYF	TGCAGTGCTCACAAGGGACTAGCGGGAAGAACAGATACGCAGTATTTT
TRBV10-1	TRBJ2-7	.	.	CASSEGVYSSEQYF	TGCGCCAGCAGTGAAGGGGTGTATTCGAGCGAGCAGTACTTC
TRBV2	TRBJ2-1	.	.	CASSEGLLGQFF	TGTGCCAGCAGTGAAGGCCTGCTAGGGCAGTTCTTC
TRBV19	TRBJ1-1	.	.	CASSITARSGAFF	TGTGCCAGTAGTATAACGGCTAGGTCGGGAGCTTTCTTT
TRBV25-1	TRBJ2-7	.	.	CASSDGTNYEQYF	TGTGCCAGCAGTGACGGGACAAACTACGAGCAGTACTTC
TRBV15	TRBJ2-5	few	TRBD2	CATTTDLAGQETQYF	TGTGCCACAACGACGGACCTAGCGGGACAAGAGACCCAGTACTTC
TRBV12-3/TRBV12-4	TRBJ2-1	few	.	CASSLAGENYNEQFF	TGTGCCAGCAGTTTAGCGGGAGAGAATTACAATGAGCAGTTCTTC
TRBV4-1	TRBJ2-1	.	.	CASSPQGGTYNEQFF	TGCGCCAGCAGCCCACAGGGGGGGACCTACAATGAGCAGTTCTTC
TRBV28	TRBJ2-4	.	.	CASSPPGLGSIAKNIQYF	TGTGCCAGCTCACCGCCCGGCCTGGGATCAATAGCCAAAAACATTCAGTACTTC
TRBV7-6	TRBJ2-2	.	.	CASSLGTGPTGELFF	TGTGCCAGCAGCTTAGGCACAGGGCCTACCGGGGAGCTGTTTTTT
TRBV7-8	TRBJ2-5	.	.	CASSLGGFDETQYF	TGTGCCAGCAGCTTAGGGGGGTTTGATGAGACCCAGTACTTC
TRBV28	TRBJ1-5	few	.	CASSSPYRDQPQHF	TGTGCCAGCAGCTCCCCATACAGGGATCAGCCCCAGCATTTT
TRBV18	TRBJ2-2	.	.	CASSPQPGHDGELFF	TGTGCCAGCTCACCACAACCCGGTCATGACGGGGAGCTGTTTTTT
TRBV5-4	TRBJ2-5	.	TRBD2	CASSLGAGGPVETQYF	TGTGCCAGCAGCTTGGGAGCGGGAGGGCCGGTGGAGACCCAGTACTTC
TRBV30	TRBJ1-1	.	.	CAWTHGAGLNTEAFF	TGTGCCTGGACCCATGGGGCAGGTTTGAACACTGAAGCTTTCTTT
TRBV7-6	TRBJ2-3	few	TRBD2	CASSLTPGLAGGLFYF	TGTGCCAGCAGCTTAACCCCAGGACTAGCGGGCGGTTTATTCTATTTT
TRBV20-1	TRBJ1-5	few	.	CSASTGADNQPQHF	TGCAGTGCTAGTACCGGGGCGGACAATCAGCCCCAGCATTTT
TRBV4-1	TRBJ2-7	.	TRBD2	CASRQGLAGAESYEQYF	TGCGCCAGCAGACAGGGACTAGCGGGAGCGGAGTCCTACGAGCAGTACTTC
TRBV21-1	TRBJ2-5	.	.	CASTRLGETQYF	TGTGCCAGCACAAGACTAGGAGAGACCCAGTACTTC
TRBV29-1	TRBJ1-2	.	TRBD1	CSVGFIGQGRFYTF	TGCAGCGTTGGTTTTATAGGACAGGGTCGGTTCTACACCTTC